This T cell receptor beta chain appears in the sequencing data of a study of OX40 agonist ivuxolimab in advanced cancers. Study context: Ivuxolimab is an agonistic anti-OX40 (CD134) antibody, and patients were treated with it.

The CDR3 has 13 residues. Germline V lookup: CDR1 MNHNY, CDR2 SVGAGI (reference sequence). Trimming took 5 bases from V and 7 from J; bases not matched to a gene: 4. Here immunoSEQ multiplex PCR was the method, and the copy in TCRdb shows in-frame clones only, minus some. The profile shows more than 45,000 clones, approximately 91% of them singletons. The chain has TRBV6-6 and TRBJ2-2; TRBD1 agrees at 7 bases. Sequencing used CD4+ or CD8+ T cells sorted from blood, obtained in a trial of the OX40 agonist ivuxolimab. This receptor was taken from an adult with an advanced solid tumor such as melanoma, head and neck, liver or kidney cancer. The CDR3 nucleotides are TGTGCCAGCAGTGGGACAGATGACGGGGAGCTGTTTTTT. Protein sequence: CASSGTDDGELFF.